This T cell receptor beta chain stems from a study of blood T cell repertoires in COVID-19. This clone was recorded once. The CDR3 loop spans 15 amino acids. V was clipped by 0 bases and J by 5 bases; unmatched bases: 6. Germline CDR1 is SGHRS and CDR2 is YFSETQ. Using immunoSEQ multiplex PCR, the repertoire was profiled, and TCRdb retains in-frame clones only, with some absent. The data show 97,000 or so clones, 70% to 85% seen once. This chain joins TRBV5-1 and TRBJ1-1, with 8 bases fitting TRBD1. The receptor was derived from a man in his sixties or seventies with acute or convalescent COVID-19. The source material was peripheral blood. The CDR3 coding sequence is TGCGCCAGCAGCTTGGCAGGGGGCTCAGGGACTGAAGCTTTCTTT. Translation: CASSLAGGSGTEAFF. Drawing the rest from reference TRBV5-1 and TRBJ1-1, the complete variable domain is KAGVTQTPRYLIKTRGQQVTLSCSPISGHRSVSWYQQTPGQGLQFLFEYFSETQRNKGNFPGRFSGRQFSNSRSEMNVSTLELGDSALYLCASSLAGGSGTEAFFGQGTRLTVV.